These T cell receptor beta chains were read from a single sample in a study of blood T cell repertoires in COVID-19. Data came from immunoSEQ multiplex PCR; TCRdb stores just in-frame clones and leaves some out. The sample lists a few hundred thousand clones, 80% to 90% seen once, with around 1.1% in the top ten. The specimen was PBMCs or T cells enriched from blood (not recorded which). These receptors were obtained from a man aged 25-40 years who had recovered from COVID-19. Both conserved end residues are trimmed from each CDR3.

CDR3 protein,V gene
ASSYPGQGFYEQY,TRBV4-1
ASSFGARGTEAF,TRBV27
ASSPPAGNSYEQY,TRBV7-9
ASSRGQGNTEAF,TRBV18
ASSKAGRTDTQY,TRBV10-1
ASSLLADTNEQF,TRBV28
ASSLDFYIQY,TRBV7-2
AIREGGTSGTNEQY,TRBV10-3
ASSLESGFSEAF,TRBV7-2
ASSLGGQGLLAKNIQY,TRBV5-4
ASSLRALAGVRVETQY,TRBV5-1
ASSETSGRAGTDTQY,TRBV9
ASSEGWQGPNTGELF,TRBV2
ASSIIRPQETQY,TRBV7-9
ASSFLAGGFNEQF,TRBV28
ASRLAGDTYEQY,TRBV6-5
ASSLGLSGRDTQY,TRBV7-2
ASSPYTDTQY,TRBV28
ASSIQGATNEKLF,TRBV19
ARSSPLPRAGYYYGYT,TRBV5-3
ASSQVAHEQY,TRBV3-1/TRBV3-2
ATSDPDDSPYEQY,TRBV24-1
SARDRVGAF,TRBV20-1
ASSNWTGGVETQY,TRBV6-5
ASVGQGYSEQY,TRBV19
ASSLQAGSSYNEQF,TRBV7-6
ASSLRGGMGTDTQY,TRBV3-1/TRBV3-2
ASSLVGAHYEQY,TRBV5-1
ASSSGLAVYNEQF,TRBV5-6
ASSRDRVFSPLH,TRBV16
ASSPTTGWNIQY,TRBV27
ASSFMAGDELDYGYT,TRBV28
ASSSSGTNEKLF,TRBV7-9
ASSLSGYSYEQY,TRBV7-9
ASSFTGSIADTQY,TRBV28
ASSSNLALDNEQF,TRBV5-6
ASSERTSDTQY,TRBV10-1